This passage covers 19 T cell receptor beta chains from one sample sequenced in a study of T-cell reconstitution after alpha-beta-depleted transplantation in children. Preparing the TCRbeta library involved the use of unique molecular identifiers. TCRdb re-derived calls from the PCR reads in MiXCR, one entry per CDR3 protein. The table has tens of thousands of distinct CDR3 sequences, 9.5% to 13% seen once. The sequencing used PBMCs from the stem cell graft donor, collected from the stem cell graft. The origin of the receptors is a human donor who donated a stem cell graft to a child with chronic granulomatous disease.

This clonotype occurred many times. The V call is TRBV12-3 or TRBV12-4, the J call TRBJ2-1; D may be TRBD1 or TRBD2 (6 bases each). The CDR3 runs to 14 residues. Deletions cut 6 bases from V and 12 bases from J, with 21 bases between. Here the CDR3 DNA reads TGTGCCAGCAGCCTTTCGGGGGCGCCAATTCGGCAGTTCTTC. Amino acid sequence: CASSLSGAPIRQFF.

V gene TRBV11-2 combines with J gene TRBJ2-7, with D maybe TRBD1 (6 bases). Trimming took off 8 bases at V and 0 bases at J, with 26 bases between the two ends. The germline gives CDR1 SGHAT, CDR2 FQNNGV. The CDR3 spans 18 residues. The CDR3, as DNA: TGTGCCAGCTGCAAAGGGAGAACGACAGGACCGAGCTCCTACGAGCAGTACTTC. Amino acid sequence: CASCKGRTTGPSSYEQYF.

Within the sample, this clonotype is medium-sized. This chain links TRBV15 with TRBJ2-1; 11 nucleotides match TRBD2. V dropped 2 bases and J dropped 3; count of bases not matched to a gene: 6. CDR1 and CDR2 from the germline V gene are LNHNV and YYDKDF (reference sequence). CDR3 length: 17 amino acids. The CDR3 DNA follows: TGTGCCACCAGCAGACCAATAGCGGGGGGGATCTACAATGAGCAGTTCTTC. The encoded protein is CATSRPIAGGIYNEQFF.

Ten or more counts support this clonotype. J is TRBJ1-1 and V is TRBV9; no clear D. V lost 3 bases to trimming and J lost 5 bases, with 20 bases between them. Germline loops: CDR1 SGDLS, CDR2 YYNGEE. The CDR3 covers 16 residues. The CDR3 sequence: CASSGREVGLRTEAFF. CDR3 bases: TGTGCCAGCAGCGGACGTGAAGTGGGGTTAAGAACTGAAGCTTTCTTT.

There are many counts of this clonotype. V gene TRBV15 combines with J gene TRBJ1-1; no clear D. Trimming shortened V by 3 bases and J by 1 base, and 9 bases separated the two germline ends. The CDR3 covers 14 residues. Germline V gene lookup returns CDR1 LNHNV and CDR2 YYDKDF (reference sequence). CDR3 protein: CATSSEIGNTEAFF. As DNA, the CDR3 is TGTGCCACCAGCAGTGAGATCGGGAACACTGAAGCTTTCTTT.

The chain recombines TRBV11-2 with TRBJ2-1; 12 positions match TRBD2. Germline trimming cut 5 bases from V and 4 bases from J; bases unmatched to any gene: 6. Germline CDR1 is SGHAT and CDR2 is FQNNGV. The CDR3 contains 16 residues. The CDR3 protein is CASSPPGLAGYNEQFF. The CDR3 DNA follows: TGTGCCAGCAGCCCGCCGGGACTAGCGGGTTACAATGAGCAGTTCTTC.

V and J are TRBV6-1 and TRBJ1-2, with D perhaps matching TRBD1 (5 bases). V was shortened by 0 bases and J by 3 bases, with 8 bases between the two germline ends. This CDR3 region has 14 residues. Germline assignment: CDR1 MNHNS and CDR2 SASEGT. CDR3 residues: CASSEAGVDYGYTF. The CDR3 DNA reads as TGTGCCAGCAGTGAAGCGGGGGTTGACTATGGCTACACCTTC.

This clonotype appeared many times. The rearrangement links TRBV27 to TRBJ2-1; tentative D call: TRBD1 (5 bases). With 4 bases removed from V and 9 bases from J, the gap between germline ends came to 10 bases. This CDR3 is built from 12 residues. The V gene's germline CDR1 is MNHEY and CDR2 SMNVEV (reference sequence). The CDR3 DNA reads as TGTGCCAGCAGTTACCAGGGTATTGAGCAGTTCTTC. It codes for CASSYQGIEQFF.

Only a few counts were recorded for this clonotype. The CDR3 DNA follows: TGTGCCAGCAGATGGACGGCTAATAGCAATCAGCCCCAGCATTTT. The encoded protein is CASRWTANSNQPQHF. The genes are TRBV28 and TRBJ1-5; D is undetermined. The germline gives CDR1 MDHEN, CDR2 SYDVKM. With 6 bases removed from V and 0 bases from J, the gap between germline ends came to 12 bases. This CDR3 has 15 amino acids.

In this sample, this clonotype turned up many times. CDR3 protein: CASSTRQGLDEQYF. The DNA of the CDR3 is TGTGCCAGCAGTACCCGACAGGGGTTGGACGAGCAGTACTTC. This chain connects TRBV27 to TRBJ2-7, with 8 bases that match TRBD1. V was pared by 5 bases and J by 5 bases, with 8 bases of the junction left unmatched. Germline-derived CDR1 and CDR2 are MNHEY and SMNVEV (reference sequence). The CDR3 has 14 residues.

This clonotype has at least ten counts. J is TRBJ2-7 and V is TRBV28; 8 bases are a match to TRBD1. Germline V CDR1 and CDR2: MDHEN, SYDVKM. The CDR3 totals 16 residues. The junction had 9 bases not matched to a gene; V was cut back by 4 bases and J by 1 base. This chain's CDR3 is CASSSDRDRRSYEQYF. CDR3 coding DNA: TGTGCCAGCAGTTCAGACCGGGACAGGCGATCCTACGAGCAGTACTTC.

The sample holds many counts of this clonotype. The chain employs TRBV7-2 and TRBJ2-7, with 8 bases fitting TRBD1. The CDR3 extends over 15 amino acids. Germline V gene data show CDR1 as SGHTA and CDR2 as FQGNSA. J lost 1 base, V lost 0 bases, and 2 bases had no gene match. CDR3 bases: TGTGCCAGCAGCTTAGCGGGACAGGTATCCTACGAGCAGTACTTC. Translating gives CASSLAGQVSYEQYF.

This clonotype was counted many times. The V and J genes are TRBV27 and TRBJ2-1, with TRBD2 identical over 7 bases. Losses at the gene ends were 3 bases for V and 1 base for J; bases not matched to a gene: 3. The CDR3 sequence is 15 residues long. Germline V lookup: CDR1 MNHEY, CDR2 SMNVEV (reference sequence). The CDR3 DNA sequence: TGTGCCAGCAGTTTCCCAGCGGGGTCCTACAATGAGCAGTTCTTC. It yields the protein CASSFPAGSYNEQFF.

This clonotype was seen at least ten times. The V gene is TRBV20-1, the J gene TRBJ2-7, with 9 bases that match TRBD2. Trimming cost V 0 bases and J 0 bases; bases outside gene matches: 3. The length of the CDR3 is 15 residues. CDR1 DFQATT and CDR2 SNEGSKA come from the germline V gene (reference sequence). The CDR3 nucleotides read TGCAGTGCTAGAGAAGCGGGAGGATACTCCTACGAGCAGTACTTC. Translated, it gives CSAREAGGYSYEQYF.

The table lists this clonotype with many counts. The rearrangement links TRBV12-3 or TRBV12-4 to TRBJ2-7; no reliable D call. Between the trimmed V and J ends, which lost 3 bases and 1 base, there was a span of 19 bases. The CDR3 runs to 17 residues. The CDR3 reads CASSFKMWSPISYEQYF. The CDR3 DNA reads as TGTGCCAGCAGTTTCAAAATGTGGTCTCCCATTTCCTACGAGCAGTACTTC.

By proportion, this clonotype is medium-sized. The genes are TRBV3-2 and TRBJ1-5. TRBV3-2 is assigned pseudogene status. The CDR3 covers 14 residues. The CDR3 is CASSPVYSNQPQHF. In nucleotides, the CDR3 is TGTGCCAGCAGCCCAGTATATAGCAATCAGCCCCAGCATTTT.

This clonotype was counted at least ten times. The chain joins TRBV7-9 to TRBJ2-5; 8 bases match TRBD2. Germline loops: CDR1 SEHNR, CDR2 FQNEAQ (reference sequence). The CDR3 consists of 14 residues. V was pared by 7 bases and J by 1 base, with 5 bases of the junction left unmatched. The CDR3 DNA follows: TGTGCCAGCAAGGCGGGGGGCCTCCAAGAGACCCAGTACTTC. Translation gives CASKAGGLQETQYF.

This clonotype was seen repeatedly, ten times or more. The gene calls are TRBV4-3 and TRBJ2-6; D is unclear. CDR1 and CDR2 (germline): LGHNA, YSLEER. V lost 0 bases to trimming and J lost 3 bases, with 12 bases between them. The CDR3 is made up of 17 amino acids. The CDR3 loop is CASSQDGSVRGANVLTF. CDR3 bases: TGCGCCAGCAGCCAAGATGGTTCGGTTCGTGGGGCCAACGTCCTGACTTTC.

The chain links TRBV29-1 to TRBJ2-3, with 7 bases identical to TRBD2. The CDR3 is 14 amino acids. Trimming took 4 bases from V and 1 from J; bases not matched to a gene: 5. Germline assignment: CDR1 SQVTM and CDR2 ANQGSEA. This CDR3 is CSVVGLAGTDTQYF. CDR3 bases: TGCAGCGTTGTAGGGCTAGCGGGCACAGATACGCAGTATTTT.